A single sample gave rise to the 16 T cell receptor beta chains below, sequenced in a study of B cell selection in AIRE deficiency. Conventional CD4 T cells were sorted as CD4+CD127+ cells. Clones were sequenced by immunoSEQ multiplex PCR, and TCRdb holds only the in-frame ones, with some missing. The sample has approximately 24,000 clones; approximately 96% are singletons. Specimen: CD4+CD127+ conventional T cells sorted from PBMCs. Receptor source: a human donor in good health.

This clone was detected only a few times. This chain's CDR3 is CASSLGQPQHF. The DNA of the CDR3 is TGTGCCAGCAGTTTGGGTCAGCCCCAGCATTTT. The chain carries TRBV2 and TRBJ1-5; D not certain. V was pared by 5 bases and J by 6 bases, with 5 bases between. Germline CDR1 is SNHLY and CDR2 is FYNNEI. The CDR3 is 11 residues long.

V is TRBV6-1 and J is TRBJ1-3; D remains unclear. V lost 4 bases and J lost 0, with 7 bases in between. The CDR3 sequence is 14 residues long. CDR1 is MNHNS, CDR2 SASEGT, per germline. The CDR3 loop reads CASSGTNSGNTIYF. DNA for the CDR3: TGTGCCAGCAGTGGTACCAACTCTGGAAACACCATATATTTT.

The chain carries TRBV2 and TRBJ2-3; TRBD2 agrees at 9 bases. Germline CDR1 reads SNHLY; CDR2 reads FYNNEI. Losses at the gene ends were 6 bases for V and 4 bases for J; bases not matched to a gene: 8. The CDR3 has 15 residues. The CDR3 nucleotides read TGTGCCAGCAGGCTCACCGCGGGGGGGCCAGATACGCAGTATTTT. Encoded protein: CASRLTAGGPDTQYF.

The chain recombines TRBV5-6 with TRBJ2-6; D gene unclear. From germline, CDR1 is SGHDT and CDR2 YYEEEE. V was clipped by 7 bases and J by 0 bases, with 14 bases between them. The CDR3 loop spans 16 amino acids. The CDR3 here is CASEPLGDSGANVLTF. The CDR3 DNA is TGTGCCAGCGAACCTCTGGGTGACTCTGGGGCCAACGTCCTGACTTTC.

The chain couples TRBV7-6 to TRBJ2-2, with no clear D. The V and J ends lost 6 bases and 0 bases respectively, with 8 bases between them. This CDR3 contains 14 residues. The germline CDR1 and CDR2 sequences are SGHVS and FNYEAQ. The CDR3 here is CASRLASNTGELFF. The CDR3 nucleotides are TGTGCCAGCAGGCTGGCTTCGAACACCGGGGAGCTGTTTTTT.

The rearrangement uses TRBV7-2 and TRBJ1-1; a possible D gene is TRBD1 (5 bases). Trimming took off 1 base at V and 4 bases at J, with 7 bases between the two ends. Germline values: CDR1 SGHTA, CDR2 FQGNSA. The CDR3 is made up of 13 amino acids. This CDR3 reads CASSLDRSTEAFF. The CDR3 DNA sequence: TGTGCCAGCAGCTTAGACAGGAGCACTGAAGCTTTCTTT. Variable domain in full (rest from reference TRBV7-2 and TRBJ1-1): GAGVSQSPSNKVTEKGKDVELRCDPISGHTALYWYRQSLGQGLEFLIYFQGNSAPDKSGLPSDRFSAERTGGSVSTLTIQRTQQEDSAVYLCASSLDRSTEAFFGQGTRLTVV.

The chain combines TRBV28 with TRBJ1-2; D is ambiguous. This CDR3 has 15 residues. CDR1 MDHEN and CDR2 SYDVKM come from the germline V gene. V lost 3 bases and J lost 2, with 13 bases in between. The CDR3 sequence is CASSFQVGHNYGYTF. The CDR3 region has the DNA TGTGCCAGCAGTTTCCAGGTTGGCCACAACTATGGCTACACCTTC.

This clone was counted a few times. CDR3 amino acids: CASSPINQPQHF. DNA for the CDR3: TGTGCCAGTAGTCCCATCAATCAGCCCCAGCATTTT. The chain employs TRBV19 and TRBJ1-5, with D unclear. CDR1 is LNHDA and CDR2 is SQIVND in the germline V gene (reference sequence). The CDR3 runs 12 residues. Trimming pared 5 bases from V and 3 bases from J, leaving 5 bases between.

The chain uses TRBV29-1 and TRBJ1-3; possible D gene TRBD1, 5 bases. This CDR3 region has 16 residues. V shed 6 bases and J shed 0 bases, with 18 bases lying between them. Germline V gene lookup returns CDR1 SQVTM and CDR2 ANQGSEA. The CDR3 DNA reads TGCAGCGTCGGCGGCTTCGGGGGGGGCTCTGGAAACACCATATATTTT. Its translation: CSVGGFGGGSGNTIYF. The whole variable domain, remainder taken from reference TRBV29-1 and TRBJ1-3, is SAVISQKPSRDICQRGTSLTIQCQVDSQVTMMFWYRQQPGQSLTLIATANQGSEATYESGFVIDKFPISRPNLTFSTLTVSNMSPEDSSIYLCSVGGFGGGSGNTIYFGEGSWLTVV.

The rearrangement joins TRBV13 to TRBJ1-3; perhaps TRBD1 as D (5 bases). This CDR3 contains 15 residues. Germline V gene lookup returns CDR1 PRHDT and CDR2 FYEKMQ (reference sequence). V was trimmed by 5 bases and J by 0 bases, leaving 11 bases between them. The CDR3, as DNA: TGTGCCAGCAGCAAGGGACGCTACTCTGGAAACACCATATATTTT. Translating gives CASSKGRYSGNTIYF. The full variable domain, rest sourced from reference TRBV13 and TRBJ1-3, is AAGVIQSPRHLIKEKRETATLKCYPIPRHDTVYWYQQGPGQDPQFLISFYEKMQSDKGSIPDRFSAQQFSDYHSELNMSSLELGDSALYFCASSKGRYSGNTIYFGEGSWLTVV.

The chain carries TRBV7-9 and TRBJ2-1; D may correspond to TRBD1 or TRBD2 (6 bases each). With 1 base removed from V and 5 bases from J, the gap between germline ends came to 12 bases. CDR3 length equals 15 residues. CDR1 and CDR2 (germline): SEHNR, FQNEAQ (reference sequence). The CDR3, as DNA: TGTGCCAGCAGCTTAGTCGGGGGCCGAGACAATGAGCAGTTCTTC. Its protein product is CASSLVGGRDNEQFF.

The chain employs TRBV4-2 and TRBJ2-2; no clear D. CDR1 is LGHNA and CDR2 is YNFKEQ in the germline V gene. CDR3 length: 16 amino acids. V was trimmed by 0 bases and J by 1 base, leaving 9 bases between them. The CDR3 region has the DNA TGTGCCAGCAGCCAAGATAGACGGGTGAACACCGGGGAGCTGTTTTTT. This sequence encodes CASSQDRRVNTGELFF.

The chain uses TRBV9 and TRBJ1-1; 7 bases fit TRBD1. V lost 0 bases to trimming and J lost 1 base; unmatched junction nucleotides: 3. In germline, CDR1 is SGDLS, CDR2 YYNGEE. This CDR3 contains 15 residues. CDR3 coding DNA: TGTGCCAGCAGCGTAGAAGGGGGCCCGAACACTGAAGCTTTCTTT. Its translation: CASSVEGGPNTEAFF.

This chain uses TRBV20-1 with TRBJ2-5; no definite D call. CDR3 length: 11 amino acids. Trimming shortened V by 5 bases and J by 1 base, and 5 bases separated the two germline ends. Germline-derived CDR1 and CDR2 are DFQATT and SNEGSKA (reference sequence). CDR3 sequence (DNA): TGCAGTGCTGGGTCCCAAGAGACCCAGTACTTC. Protein product: CSAGSQETQYF.

This rearrangement joins TRBV7-2 to TRBJ2-3, with 10 nucleotides matching TRBD2. The germline gives CDR1 SGHTA, CDR2 FQGNSA. The V gene end was trimmed by 0 bases and the J gene end by 1 base; junction bases not matched to a gene: 4. The length of the CDR3 is 17 residues. CDR3 nucleotide sequence: TGTGCCAGCAGCTTAGCGCCTAGCGGGGGCCGCACAGATACGCAGTATTTT. This codes for CASSLAPSGGRTDTQYF.

The chain uses TRBV10-3 and TRBJ1-4; 8 bases line up with TRBD1. The germline V gene has CDR1 ENHRY and CDR2 SYGVKD. The V gene end was trimmed by 6 bases and the J gene end by 8 bases; junction bases not matched to a gene: 5. This CDR3 spans 13 amino acids. This CDR3 is CAIRGQVGEKLFF. CDR3 nucleotides: TGTGCCATCAGGGGACAGGTCGGGGAAAAACTGTTTTTT.